This TCR beta chain derives from a study of cytotoxic CD8 clonotypes in ibrutinib-treated CLL. Study results and caveats: Clonality went up at ibrutinib response and then declined back toward baseline at progression. Relative to age-matched healthy donors, clonality at baseline was higher, and it tracked circulating CD8+ T-cell counts.

As concerns this clone: Antigen: not known.

Assay: immunoSEQ multiplex PCR; the TCRdb copy retains only in-frame clones and omits some. The profile shows 160,000 or so clones, about 88% of them singletons. Here the sequenced sample was PBMCs, taken at disease progression, from a patient treated with ibrutinib. This clonotype originated in a human donor with chronic lymphocytic leukemia.

As DNA, the CDR3 is TGTGCCAGCAGTTTAAGCGGGAGTGAGCAGTTCTTC. Protein sequence: CASSLSGSEQFF. The rearrangement uses TRBV11-2 and TRBJ2-1; TRBD2 matches at 8 bases. Per germline, CDR1 SGHAT and CDR2 FQNNGV. V lost 6 bases and J lost 9; bases outside the gene matches: 4. This CDR3 has 12 residues.